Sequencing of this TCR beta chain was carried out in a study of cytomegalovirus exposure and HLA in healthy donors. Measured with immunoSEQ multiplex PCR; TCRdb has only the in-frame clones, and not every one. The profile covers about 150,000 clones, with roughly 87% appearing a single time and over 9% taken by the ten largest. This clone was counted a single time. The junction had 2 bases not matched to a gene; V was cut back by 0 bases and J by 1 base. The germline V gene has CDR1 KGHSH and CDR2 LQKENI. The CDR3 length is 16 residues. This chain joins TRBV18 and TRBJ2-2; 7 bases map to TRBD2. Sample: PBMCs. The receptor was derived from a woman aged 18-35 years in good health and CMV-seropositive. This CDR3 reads CASSPPSGVNTGELFF. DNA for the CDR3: TGTGCCAGCTCACCACCGAGCGGGGTGAACACCGGGGAGCTGTTTTTT.